The 24 T cell receptor beta chains listed next were all sequenced from one sample in a study of T cell responses to AZD1222 COVID-19 vaccine. Clones were sequenced by immunoSEQ multiplex PCR, and TCRdb holds only the in-frame ones, with some missing. The sample shows 150,000 to 250,000 clones, 93% of them seen only once. The source was peripheral blood, collected 28 days after the second AZD1222 dose. These receptors all come from an adult who received the AZD1222 COVID-19 vaccine.

The rearrangement links TRBV3-1 (or the pseudogene TRBV3-2) to TRBJ1-6; no clear D gene. V was cut by 3 bases and J by 7 bases, with 10 bases left in between. The CDR3 spans 14 residues. The germline CDR1 and CDR2 sequences are LGHDT and YNNKEL (reference sequence). Written as DNA, the CDR3 is TGTGCCAGCAGCCAGACGAGGGCCAATTCACCCCTCCACTTT. Translated: CASSQTRANSPLHF.

The rearrangement uses TRBV30 and TRBJ1-6, with 9 nucleotides matching TRBD1. The CDR3 is made up of 14 amino acids. Germline CDR1 and CDR2: GTSNPN and SVGIG (reference sequence). The V gene end was trimmed by 7 bases and the J gene end by 7 bases; junction bases not matched to a gene: 8. The DNA of the CDR3 is TGTGCCTCAACCCGGGACAGGGCGAATTCACCCCTCCACTTT. Translating gives CASTRDRANSPLHF.

The chain links TRBV29-1 to TRBJ1-2, with TRBD1 as a possible D gene (6 bases). The germline V and J ends were trimmed by 4 bases and 0 bases, with 15 bases remaining between them. The CDR3 totals 15 residues. Germline CDR1 is SQVTM and CDR2 is ANQGSEA. The CDR3 here is CSVGPDRSANYGYTF. The DNA for the CDR3 is TGCAGCGTTGGGCCTGACAGGAGCGCTAACTATGGCTACACCTTC.

The J gene is TRBJ1-1, the V gene TRBV3-1 (or the pseudogene TRBV3-2), with 8 bases that match TRBD1. V lost 2 bases to trimming and J lost 5 bases; unmatched junction nucleotides: 10. CDR3 size: 16 residues. Per the germline V gene, CDR1 is LGHDT and CDR2 is YNNKEL (reference sequence). The chain's CDR3 is CASSQLRQGARTEAFF. In DNA form, the CDR3 reads TGTGCCAGCAGCCAACTTAGGCAGGGGGCGCGAACTGAAGCTTTCTTT.

In this sample, this clone turned up once. The chain employs TRBV5-1 and TRBJ1-4; 7 bases line up with TRBD1. Per germline, CDR1 SGHRS and CDR2 YFSETQ. The CDR3 has 14 residues. V shed 2 bases, J shed 7 bases, and the junction held 5 bases outside the gene matches. This chain's CDR3 is CASSLQGSGEKLFF. CDR3 DNA: TGCGCCAGCAGCTTACAGGGGTCGGGTGAAAAACTGTTTTTT.

The chain couples TRBV5-4 to TRBJ2-3; possibly TRBD2 for D (6 bases). Trimming pared 2 bases from V and 3 bases from J, leaving 22 bases between. The CDR3 sequence is 18 residues long. Germline lookup yields CDR1 SGHNT and CDR2 YYREEE (reference sequence). The CDR3: CASSLPLDGGGTTDTQYF. The DNA for the CDR3 is TGTGCCAGCAGCTTACCTCTCGACGGGGGAGGAACTACAGATACGCAGTATTTT. The full variable domain, in which reference TRBV5-4 and TRBJ2-3 provide the parts outside the CDR3, is ETGVTQSPTHLIKTRGQQVTLRCSSQSGHNTVSWYQQALGQGPQFIFQYYREEENGRGNFPPRFSGLQFPNYSSELNVNALELDDSALYLCASSLPLDGGGTTDTQYFGPGTRLTVL.

V is TRBV6-5 and J is TRBJ1-1, with D maybe TRBD1 (5 bases). The CDR3 has 15 residues. CDR1 and CDR2 from the germline V gene are MNHEY and SVGAGI. Trimming took off 0 bases at V and 5 bases at J, with 13 bases between the two ends. The CDR3 coding sequence is TGTGCCAGCAGTTACTCGAATGCGGGGCGGACTGAAGCTTTCTTT. It specifies CASSYSNAGRTEAFF.

The V gene is TRBV7-8, the J gene TRBJ1-6, with D perhaps TRBD1 (6 bases). The CDR3 runs 15 residues. V was pared by 6 bases and J by 9 bases, with 18 bases between. CDR1 is SGHVS and CDR2 is FQNEAQ in the germline V gene. CDR3 in amino acids: CASRSVGGTGSPLHF. CDR3 nucleotide sequence: TGTGCCAGCAGATCCGTTGGGGGCACCGGTTCACCCCTCCACTTT.

The gene calls are TRBV5-1 and TRBJ2-2, with D perhaps TRBD1 (6 bases). This CDR3 comprises 14 residues. Between the trimmed V and J ends, which lost 3 bases and 4 bases, there was a span of 10 bases. Germline loops: CDR1 SGHRS, CDR2 YFSETQ. The CDR3 DNA sequence: TGCGCCAGCAGCTACAGGGATACCACCGGGGAGCTGTTTTTT. This codes for CASSYRDTTGELFF.

The J gene is TRBJ2-3, the V gene TRBV4-2; 11 bases map to TRBD1. V dropped 3 bases and J dropped 1; count of bases not matched to a gene: 6. This CDR3 comprises 17 residues. Per germline, CDR1 LGHNA and CDR2 YNFKEQ. The CDR3, as DNA: TGTGCCAGCAGCCAGTCCGGGACAGGGGGTGGCACAGATACGCAGTATTTT. This sequence encodes CASSQSGTGGGTDTQYF.

This clone was observed once. V gene TRBV12-3 or TRBV12-4 combines with J gene TRBJ2-7, with 7 bases identical to TRBD2. J gave up 6 bases and V 2 bases, and 1 base lay outside the gene matches. The CDR3 contains 12 residues. CDR3 residues: CASSLTGGEQYF. In DNA form, the CDR3 reads TGTGCCAGCAGTTTAACGGGGGGCGAGCAGTACTTC.

The J gene is TRBJ2-7, the V gene TRBV6-2 or TRBV6-3; 11 nucleotides agree with TRBD1. Per germline, CDR1 MNHEY and CDR2 SVGEGT. After removal of 5 bases from V and 6 bases from J, the junction contained 12 bases not matched to a gene. This CDR3 region has 16 residues. In nucleotides, the CDR3 is TGTGCCAGCAGTGCCGGACCGGGACAGGGGGGGATCGAGCAGTACTTC. Residues: CASSAGPGQGGIEQYF.

CDR3 amino acids: CAISEEGMGYGYTF. As DNA, the CDR3 is TGTGCCATCAGTGAGGAGGGGATGGGCTATGGCTACACCTTC. V and J are TRBV10-3 and TRBJ1-2, with D possibly being TRBD1 (5 bases). V lost 2 bases to trimming and J lost 4 bases, with 11 bases between them. The CDR3 loop spans 14 amino acids. Germline lookup yields CDR1 ENHRY and CDR2 SYGVKD.

This chain joins TRBV3-1 (or the pseudogene TRBV3-2) and TRBJ1-1; D not resolved. In germline, CDR1 is LGHDT, CDR2 YNNKEL (reference sequence). The CDR3 length is 16 residues. V was cut by 4 bases and J by 0 bases, with 15 bases left in between. CDR3 in amino acids: CASSPPGEGVNTEAFF. The CDR3 DNA reads TGTGCCAGCAGCCCGCCCGGGGAAGGCGTGAACACTGAAGCTTTCTTT.

This clone was recorded once. The rearrangement uses TRBV28 and TRBJ2-1; 12 nucleotides align to TRBD2. The trim removed 3 bases at V and 7 bases at J, leaving 7 bases unmatched. Germline V gene data show CDR1 as MDHEN and CDR2 as SYDVKM. CDR3 size: 16 residues. The CDR3 DNA sequence: TGTGCCAGCAGTTTTGATCGGACTAGCGGGGTAAATGAGCAGTTCTTC. Amino acids: CASSFDRTSGVNEQFF.

This clone was found once. This sample includes further DNA sequences coding for the same CDR3. The chain uses TRBV7-9 and TRBJ1-2; D not certain. The germline V gene encodes CDR1 SEHNR and CDR2 FQNEAQ (reference sequence). V gave up 1 base and J gave up 4 bases, with 4 bases separating them. CDR3 length: 12 residues. DNA of the CDR3: TGTGCCAGCAGCTTAGAGGGCTATGGCTACACCTTC. Translated, it gives CASSLEGYGYTF.

In its sample, this clone was seen once. The chain combines TRBV2 with TRBJ1-4, with TRBD1 as a possible D gene (5 bases). Germline V CDR1 and CDR2: SNHLY, FYNNEI. The CDR3 has 15 amino acids. V lost 3 bases to trimming and J lost 11 bases, with 19 bases between them. The CDR3 reads CASSEPGQGTRKLFF. The CDR3 DNA reads as TGTGCCAGCAGTGAGCCAGGGCAGGGCACTAGGAAACTGTTTTTT.

The chain is built from TRBV7-8 and TRBJ1-2, with D hard to call. Germline CDR1 is SGHVS and CDR2 is FQNEAQ. The germline V and J ends were trimmed by 1 base and 2 bases, with 14 bases remaining between them. The CDR3 has 16 residues. The CDR3 DNA sequence: TGTGCCAGCAGCTTAGTCCAGGCCCGGGCGAACTATGGCTACACCTTC. This gives the protein CASSLVQARANYGYTF.

The J gene is TRBJ1-3, the V gene TRBV7-9; perhaps TRBD1 as D (5 bases). The CDR3 sequence is 14 residues long. The germline V gene encodes CDR1 SEHNR and CDR2 FQNEAQ (reference sequence). Trimming took 7 bases from V and 2 from J, leaving 12 bases between them. CDR3 sequence (DNA): TGTGCCAGCATCCGGGCCAGGGCTGGAAACACCATATATTTT. Translating it yields CASIRARAGNTIYF.

The J gene is TRBJ1-2, the V gene TRBV6-1; D is possibly TRBD1 (5 bases). Trimming removed 1 base at V and 8 bases at J, with 11 bases between. Germline V CDR1 and CDR2: MNHNS, SASEGT. CDR3 size: 13 residues. In DNA form, the CDR3 reads TGTGCCAGCAGTGAAGGTACAGGAGGCGGCTACACCTTC. Its protein product is CASSEGTGGGYTF.

The chain is built from TRBV4-2 and TRBJ1-2; D ambiguous. Germline values: CDR1 LGHNA, CDR2 YNFKEQ. Trimming took off 1 base at V and 6 bases at J, with 21 bases between the two ends. CDR3 length: 17 amino acids. CDR3 nucleotide sequence: TGTGCCAGCAGCCAAGTTTCCGGGGATCCAAATCCACATGGCTACACCTTC. It translates to CASSQVSGDPNPHGYTF.

This rearrangement joins TRBV7-6 to TRBJ2-3; 7 bases fit TRBD2. The V gene end was trimmed by 6 bases and the J gene end by 4 bases; junction bases not matched to a gene: 10. The CDR3 has 15 amino acids. Germline values: CDR1 SGHVS, CDR2 FNYEAQ. The CDR3 bases are TGTGCCAGCAGTAAAGGTGGGGGGGAGGCAGATACGCAGTATTTT. Its protein is CASSKGGGEADTQYF.

V and J are TRBV3-1 (or the pseudogene TRBV3-2) and TRBJ1-5; D possibly corresponds to TRBD1 (5 bases). Germline V CDR1 and CDR2: LGHDT, YNNKEL (reference sequence). Trimming removed 4 bases at V and 0 bases at J, with 7 bases between. CDR3 length equals 14 residues. The CDR3 bases are TGTGCCAGCAGCCCACAGGTTAGCAATCAGCCCCAGCATTTT. It yields the protein CASSPQVSNQPQHF.

The chain carries TRBV11-2 and TRBJ2-7, with 8 positions matching TRBD1. CDR3 length: 14 amino acids. V shed 7 bases and J 4 bases; nucleotides not matched to a gene: 9. CDR1 and CDR2 (germline): SGHAT, FQNNGV. The CDR3: CASTPTQGGYEQYF. For the CDR3, the DNA is TGTGCCAGCACCCCTACACAGGGGGGATACGAGCAGTACTTC.